This TCR beta chain was captured in a study of T cells in localized non-small cell lung cancer. Regarding the study as a whole: Among the top 100 tumor clones, a median about 52 appeared in adjacent lung. Sequence data derive from only one tumor region, so heterogeneity remains possible. With higher T cell density in blood came longer overall survival. Tumor trailed uninvolved adjacent lung in T cell clonality, which peaked there.

Some clones are missing from TCRdb's copy, which holds only in-frame ones; the method was immunoSEQ multiplex PCR. The sample carries 28,000 or so clones, approximately 90% recorded once. On this clone itself: Its cognate antigen is unknown.

Germline-derived CDR1 and CDR2 are ENHRY and SYGVKD. The CDR3 sequence is 12 residues long. The V end was cut by 9 bases, the J end by 0 bases, with 5 bases between. The rearrangement joins TRBV10-3 to TRBJ2-2; no definite D call. Sequences were derived from peripheral blood, sampled before any cancer treatment. This sequence was found in a female donor at least 60 years old with stage II squamous cell lung carcinoma. The CDR3 protein is CAISPNTGELFF. The CDR3 nucleotides are TGTGCCATTAGCCCGAACACCGGGGAGCTGTTTTTT.